Below, one TCR beta chain is given with its context. This entry belongs to a study of shared clonotypes between healthy human individuals. Study overall: Ranging from 18 to 49 in age, donors were two women and a few men.

The table came from immunoSEQ multiplex PCR; TCRdb's copy has only in-frame clones and leaves some out. The data contain over 400,000 clones, 81% of them singletons. CDR1 and CDR2 (germline): GTSNPN, SVGIG (reference sequence). V lost 0 bases and J lost 8, with 13 bases in between. The CDR3 has 13 amino acids. The V and J genes are TRBV30 and TRBJ1-2, with a possible D match to TRBD1 (5 bases). The sample was PBMCs. This clonotype was obtained from a woman between 40 and 50 years old in good health. Some clones in this sample may be carry-over from other donors' samples. CDR3 nucleotide sequence: TGTGCCTGGAGTGTACTTGGGGGATGGGGCTACACCTTC. This encodes CAWSVLGGWGYTF.